Presented here are 13 T cell receptor beta chains from one specimen sequenced in a study of blood T cell repertoires in COVID-19 (TCRdb year 2020). Preparation of the library involved the immunoSEQ multiplex PCR assay. The immuneACCESS repertoire file appears here via TCRdb, limited to in-frame rearrangements. These files lack a portion of the clones; in checked studies, under half of the deficit traces to unresolved V genes, and the cause of the others is not known. Here the sample has 95,000 to 110,000 clones; about 79% occur a single time. The top ten clonotypes cover 3.3% of the sample. Sequences were obtained from peripheral blood. The receptors here all came from a woman of 80 years or more with active or convalescent COVID-19.

The gene calls are TRBV3-1 (or the pseudogene TRBV3-2) and TRBJ2-7, with D perhaps TRBD1 (6 bases). This CDR3 is built from 15 residues. Per the germline V gene, CDR1 is LGHDT and CDR2 is YNNKEL (reference sequence). Trimming took off 2 bases at V and 7 bases at J, with 18 bases between the two ends. CDR3 nucleotide sequence: TGTGCCAGCAGCCAACTGGGCAGGGGCCTCCAAGAGCAGTACTTC. As protein: CASSQLGRGLQEQYF.

The genes are TRBV6-6 and TRBJ1-2; no firm D call. Per the germline V gene, CDR1 is MNHNY and CDR2 is SVGAGI (reference sequence). V gave up 5 bases and J gave up 1 base, with 8 bases separating them. The CDR3 runs 13 residues. CDR3 in amino acids: CASSHGVNYGYTF. The CDR3 DNA reads as TGTGCCAGCAGTCACGGGGTTAACTATGGCTACACCTTC.

The chain is built from TRBV7-2 and TRBJ1-2; D call uncertain. The CDR3 runs 12 residues. Per germline, CDR1 SGHTA and CDR2 FQGNSA. Trimming removed 4 bases at V and 2 bases at J, with 5 bases between. The CDR3 DNA is TGTGCCAGCAGCTACAGAAACTATGGCTACACCTTC. It yields the protein CASSYRNYGYTF.

The chain recombines TRBV19 with TRBJ2-5; 10 positions agree with TRBD2. The CDR3 has 17 residues. V was clipped by 5 bases and J by 2 bases; unmatched bases: 11. Per germline, CDR1 LNHDA and CDR2 SQIVND (reference sequence). This CDR3 reads CASSPDYLAGVQETQYF. Here the CDR3 DNA reads TGTGCCAGTAGTCCAGACTACCTAGCGGGAGTTCAAGAGACCCAGTACTTC.

J is TRBJ1-3 and V is TRBV5-1; 9 positions agree with TRBD1. Germline CDR1 reads SGHRS; CDR2 reads YFSETQ. Trimming cost V 5 bases and J 4 bases; bases outside gene matches: 7. This CDR3 spans 15 amino acids. The CDR3 loop reads CASRGQGVRGNTIYF. The CDR3 nucleotides are TGCGCCAGCAGGGGACAGGGTGTAAGAGGAAACACCATATATTTT.

The chain recombines TRBV2 with TRBJ1-1; D is unresolved. Germline CDR1 and CDR2: SNHLY and FYNNEI. The CDR3 length is 13 residues. V lost 6 bases and J lost 0, with 8 bases in between. The CDR3 reads CASSPTMNTEAFF. In DNA form, the CDR3 reads TGTGCCAGCAGCCCGACAATGAACACTGAAGCTTTCTTT.

This clone was seen only a few times. This chain uses TRBV24-1 with TRBJ1-2; D remains ambiguous. CDR1 KGHDR and CDR2 SFDVKD come from the germline V gene. V was trimmed by 4 bases and J by 2 bases, leaving 13 bases between them. This CDR3 contains 15 residues. CDR3 coding DNA: TGTGCCACCAGTGACCCTCAGGTGGCGAACTATGGCTACACCTTC. This codes for CATSDPQVANYGYTF.

V and J are TRBV7-9 and TRBJ2-7; 11 nucleotides line up with TRBD1. In germline, CDR1 is SEHNR, CDR2 FQNEAQ (reference sequence). The V gene end was trimmed by 5 bases and the J gene end by 5 bases; junction bases not matched to a gene: 20. The CDR3 extends over 19 amino acids. The CDR3 DNA sequence: TGTGCCAGCAGCCTAACCCCGTATGGGAACCGGGACAGGGGGGACGAGCAGTACTTC. This codes for CASSLTPYGNRDRGDEQYF. Looking up the rest from reference TRBV7-9 and TRBJ2-7 gives the full variable domain: DTGVSQNPRHKITKRGQNVTFRCDPISEHNRLYWYRQTLGQGPEFLTYFQNEAQLEKSRLLSDRFSAERPKGSFSTLEIQRTEQGDSAMYLCASSLTPYGNRDRGDEQYFGPGTRLTVT.

The chain combines TRBV7-8 with TRBJ2-2, with TRBD1 as a possible D gene (5 bases). V dropped 5 bases and J dropped 3 bases, with 13 bases sitting between them. The CDR3 length is 15 residues. Per the germline V gene, CDR1 is SGHVS and CDR2 is FQNEAQ. CDR3 amino acids: CASSPRQGYTGELFF. CDR3 coding DNA: TGTGCCAGCAGCCCCCGCCAGGGATACACCGGGGAGCTGTTTTTT.

This clone was seen once. The CDR3 is CASSITTGGGTNEKLFF. Written as DNA, the CDR3 is TGTGCCAGTAGTATAACGACAGGGGGCGGAACTAATGAAAAACTGTTTTTT. The J gene is TRBJ1-4, the V gene TRBV19; 10 bases align to TRBD1. V was pared by 2 bases and J by 1 base, with 4 bases of the junction left unmatched. CDR3 length equals 17 residues. The germline V gene has CDR1 LNHDA and CDR2 SQIVND (reference sequence).

Worth noting for this clone: The sample has other DNA sequences that encode this CDR3 too. The chain is built from TRBV7-3 and TRBJ2-3; 8 bases are a match to TRBD2. J gave up 3 bases and V 5 bases, and 7 bases lay outside the gene matches. Germline-derived CDR1 and CDR2 are SGHTA and FQGTGA. This CDR3 is built from 15 residues. CDR3 nucleotides: TGTGCCAGCAGCCTACGGGGGGGTTCGACAGATACGCAGTATTTT. It encodes CASSLRGGSTDTQYF.

As for this clone: Other DNA sequences in this specimen translate into the identical CDR3. This chain joins TRBV28 and TRBJ1-2, with D hard to call. The V end was cut by 3 bases, the J end by 5 bases, with 7 bases between. The CDR3 loop spans 12 amino acids. CDR1 MDHEN and CDR2 SYDVKM come from the germline V gene. Here the CDR3 reads CASSFEGYGYTF. The CDR3 coding sequence is TGTGCCAGCAGTTTCGAGGGATATGGCTACACCTTC.

This clone was counted only a few times. V usage is TRBV6-1 and J usage is TRBJ1-5; 9 nucleotides agree with TRBD1. There are 18 residues in the CDR3. Per the germline V gene, CDR1 is MNHNS and CDR2 is SASEGT. V was clipped by 6 bases and J by 1 base; unmatched bases: 13. In nucleotides, the CDR3 is TGTGCCAGCAGGGAATACCGTAGGACAGGGGACAGCAATCAGCCCCAGCATTTT. Translating it yields CASREYRRTGDSNQPQHF.